Sequencing of this T cell receptor beta chain was carried out in a study of blood T cell repertoires in COVID-19. Study as a whole: Samples representing acute and convalescent COVID-19 were sourced from the United States, Italy and Spain. The analysed material was cDNA or gDNA that came from T cells, B-cell-depleted T cells, or PBMCs.

Per the original methods: Reference gene primer amplification gave nucleated cell count estimates. Generated by immunoSEQ multiplex PCR, the TCRdb table keeps only in-frame clones and is missing some. Clonal size and the V and J genes are those of that table, whereas D and trimming came from the DNA. The table lists approximately 290,000 clones, roughly 91% of them singletons. The CDR3 has 12 amino acids. V dropped 2 bases and J dropped 7; count of bases not matched to a gene: 3. CDR1 and CDR2 from the germline V gene are SQVTM and ANQGSEA. The chain joins TRBV29-1 to TRBJ1-2; 8 bases line up with TRBD1. Material: peripheral blood. The TCR was taken from a man under 40 with acute or convalescent COVID-19. For the CDR3, the DNA is TGCAGCGTTGAACAGGGGGCCGTTGGCTACACCTTC. Its protein is CSVEQGAVGYTF.